The text below deals with one T cell receptor beta chain. Which antigen it targets is not known. At one of its ends the junction is not consistent with the germline gene, which may arise from a read error. This entry comes from a study of blood T cell repertoires in COVID-19 (TCRdb year 2020). In terms of the full investigation: The collaborator samples originated in the United States, Italy and Spain and spanned the acute and convalescent phases of COVID-19. The prospective study material was composed of cDNA or gDNA derived from T cells, B-cell-depleted T cells, or PBMCs. Subjects who had been exposed to COVID-19, were actively infected with it, or had recovered from it provided the deeply sampled blood TCRbeta repertoires that made up the dataset. The repertoires were made available in a free public database intended to serve as a resource for research on the immune response to SARS-CoV-2. Samples came from the ongoing ImmuneRACE study (first 160 participants) plus 1,254 subjects from 6 global collaborators. Sample metadata almost always included a de-identified subject ID, COVID-19 status, age in years and sex. Where available, HLA class I and class II types were obtained from metadata supplied by the sample provider rather than from assay-based typing. Broader findings and caveats from the paper: How much clinical and demographic metadata was included differed by source and by participant, and the metadata was provided uncurated.

Including the terminal cysteine and phenylalanine, the CDR3 comprises 13 residues. Kept here is only the CDR3 DNA, which spans 39 bases and is read in frame from base 1. CDR1 and CDR2, per the germline V gene, are MNHEY and SVGAGI. Whole blood was collected in K2EDTA tubes by collaborating institutions according to the institutions' own protocols. For TCRbeta analysis, collaborators shipped samples in one of three forms: frozen whole blood, isolated PBMCs, or DNA extracted from either of those sample types. TCRbeta CDR3 regions were amplified from genomic DNA using the immunoSEQ Assay, a bias-controlled multiplex PCR. The original pipeline was this. Nucleated cell counts per sample were estimated from amplification of reference gene primers within the assay. To quantify the absolute abundance of each unique TCRbeta CDR3 rearrangement, sequence reads were collapsed and filtered. For each sample, productive Simpson clonality was calculated as the square root of Simpson's diversity index across productive rearrangements. The clones in this table, taken by TCRdb from immuneACCESS, are in-frame only. Not every clone is retained; where verified, under half of the shortfall comes from an unresolved V gene, and the cause of the rest is unknown. V, J and clone size are those of that table, while D and trimming were read from the DNA. The sample data list roughly 390,000 clones, and around 84% of these were observed just once. 3.5% to 4% of the sample is taken by the ten largest.

The receptor chain draws on TRBV6-5 and TRBJ1-1; TRBD1 agrees with 7 junctional bases. What was sequenced was peripheral blood. The sequence came from a woman aged 18-30 years with acute or convalescent COVID-19. The DNA sequence is given as TGTGCCAGCAGAACGGGACAGAACCCTGAAGCTTTCTTT. It encodes CASRTGQNPEAFF.